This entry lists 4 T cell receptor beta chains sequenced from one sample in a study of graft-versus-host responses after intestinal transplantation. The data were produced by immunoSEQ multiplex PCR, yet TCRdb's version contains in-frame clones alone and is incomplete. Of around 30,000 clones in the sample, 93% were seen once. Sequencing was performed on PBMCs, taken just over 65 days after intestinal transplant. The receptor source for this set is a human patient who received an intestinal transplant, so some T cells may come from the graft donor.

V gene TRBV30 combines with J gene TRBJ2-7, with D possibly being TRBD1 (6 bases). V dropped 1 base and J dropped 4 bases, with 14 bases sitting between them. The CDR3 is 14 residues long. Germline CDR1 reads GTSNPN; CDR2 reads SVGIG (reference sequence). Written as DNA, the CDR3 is TGTGCCTGGAGTGGACCCAACAGGGTTTACGAGCAGTACTTC. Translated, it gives CAWSGPNRVYEQYF.

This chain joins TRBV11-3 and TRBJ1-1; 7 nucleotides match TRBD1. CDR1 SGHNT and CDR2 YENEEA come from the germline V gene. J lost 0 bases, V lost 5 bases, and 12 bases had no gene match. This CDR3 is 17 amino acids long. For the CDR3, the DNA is TGTGCCAGCAGCCCGTTAACGACAGGGCGGATGAACACTGAAGCTTTCTTT. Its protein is CASSPLTTGRMNTEAFF.

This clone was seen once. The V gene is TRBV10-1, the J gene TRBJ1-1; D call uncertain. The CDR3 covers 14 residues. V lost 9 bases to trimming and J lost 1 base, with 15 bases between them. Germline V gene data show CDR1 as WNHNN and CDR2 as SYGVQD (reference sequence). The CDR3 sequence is CARTPRDWNTEAFF. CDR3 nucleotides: TGCGCCAGAACCCCAAGAGATTGGAACACTGAAGCTTTCTTT.

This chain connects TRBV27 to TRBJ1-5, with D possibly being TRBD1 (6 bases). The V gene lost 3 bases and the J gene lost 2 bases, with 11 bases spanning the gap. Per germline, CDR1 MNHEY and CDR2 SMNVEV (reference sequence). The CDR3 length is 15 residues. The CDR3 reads CASSFGRGGNQPQHF. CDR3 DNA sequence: TGTGCCAGCAGTTTTGGCAGGGGAGGCAATCAGCCCCAGCATTTT.